These 21 T cell receptor beta chains share one sample of origin, sequenced in a study of blood T cells in healthy people across ages. Combining a sample-barcoded 5' primer with a J-beta primer mix, a second PCR ran for roughly 7 to 11 cycles. TCRdb fed the 5' RACE reads into MiXCR, producing one record per CDR3 protein. In the table there are about 1,500,000 distinct CDR3 sequences, roughly 30% of which are singletons. Sequenced input: blood. Every receptor here comes from a woman in her twenties or thirties in good health.

Turning to this clonotype: A read error may account for a junction end that differs from germline. V gene TRBV5-1 combines with J gene TRBJ2-3; 7 nucleotides line up with TRBD1. CDR1 and CDR2 (germline): SGHRS, YFSETQ. The CDR3 spans 15 residues. CDR3 nucleotides: TGCGCCAGAAGCTTGAGAGGGGGCCTCACAGATACGCAGTATTTT. It codes for CARSLRGGLTDTQYF.

This chain connects TRBV12-3 or TRBV12-4 to TRBJ2-3, with TRBD2 matching 10 bases. The ends lost 5 bases at V and 6 bases at J; junction bases unmatched: 2. This CDR3 is 13 amino acids long. The CDR3 bases are TGTGCCAGCAGTAGCGGGAGGGTCGATACGCAGTATTTT. It is translated as CASSSGRVDTQYF.

This clonotype was counted only a few times. The chain employs TRBV5-1 and TRBJ1-1; D possibly corresponds to TRBD1 (6 bases). V was shortened by 4 bases and J by 7 bases, with 14 bases between the two germline ends. The CDR3 has 13 residues. CDR1 is SGHRS, CDR2 YFSETQ, per germline. In DNA, the CDR3 is TGCGCCAGCAGCATATACGACAGGCTTGAAGCTTTCTTT. It is translated as CASSIYDRLEAFF.

This clonotype occurred a few times. V gene TRBV5-1 combines with J gene TRBJ2-1; the match to TRBD1 covers 7 bases. V shed 4 bases, J shed 7 bases, and the junction held 11 bases outside the gene matches. This CDR3 is 15 amino acids long. The germline CDR1 and CDR2 sequences are SGHRS and YFSETQ. CDR3 nucleotides: TGCGCCAGCAGCCCAAGACAGGGCACGGGGAATGAGCAGTTCTTC. Protein sequence: CASSPRQGTGNEQFF.

This chain links TRBV5-1 with TRBJ1-6, with D possibly matching TRBD1 (5 bases). This CDR3 is 14 amino acids long. Looked up from germline, CDR1 is SGHRS and CDR2 is YFSETQ. Trimming cost V 0 bases and J 7 bases, with 8 bases left between them. CDR3 loop: CASSLGTQNSPLHF. Here the CDR3 DNA reads TGCGCCAGCAGCTTGGGGACACAGAATTCACCCCTCCACTTT.

The V gene is TRBV6-2 or TRBV6-3, the J gene TRBJ2-1; 10 bases agree with TRBD2. The V and J ends lost 0 bases and 6 bases, in that order; junction bases with no gene match: 2. This CDR3 is 15 amino acids long. Germline V gives CDR1 MNHEY, CDR2 SVGEGT. CDR3 amino acids: CASSYSSGGGNEQFF. In DNA form, the CDR3 reads TGTGCCAGCAGTTACTCGAGCGGGGGGGGCAATGAGCAGTTCTTC.

The gene calls are TRBV12-3 or TRBV12-4 and TRBJ2-3; 14 bases agree with TRBD2. The CDR3 has 17 amino acids. Trimming at V came to 6 bases and at J to 5 bases, leaving 10 bases not matched to a gene. CDR3 coding DNA: TGTGCCAGCAGCCCACAGGGGACTAGCGGGGGTGGAGATACGCAGTATTTT. Protein sequence: CASSPQGTSGGGDTQYF.

The sample holds many counts of this clonotype. This chain connects TRBV6-5 to TRBJ2-3, with D possibly TRBD1 on 6 matching bases. V lost 6 bases to trimming and J lost 4 bases, with 17 bases between them. The V gene's germline CDR1 is MNHEY and CDR2 SVGAGI. The CDR3 runs 15 residues. The CDR3 nucleotides read TGTGCCAGCAGCCGACAGGCGAAGGTCTCAGATACGCAGTATTTT. Translated, it gives CASSRQAKVSDTQYF.

The sample holds a few counts of this clonotype. V is TRBV11-3 and J is TRBJ2-7, with D possibly matching TRBD1 (6 bases). The V end lost 4 bases, the J end lost 3 bases, and 19 bases lay between the germline ends. The length of the CDR3 is 16 residues. CDR1 and CDR2 (germline): SGHNT, YENEEA. The CDR3 nucleotides read TGTGCCAGCAGCTCGCCCAGACAGGCCCCCTACTACGAGCAGTACTTC. Translation gives CASSSPRQAPYYEQYF.

This clonotype was seen a handful of times. This sequence joins TRBV6-1 and TRBJ1-4; D is ambiguous. The CDR3 has 15 amino acids. Deletions cut 1 base from V and 2 bases from J, with 8 bases between. CDR1 and CDR2 (germline): MNHNS, SASEGT. The CDR3 reads CASSEGRRTNEKLFF. In DNA form, the CDR3 reads TGTGCCAGCAGTGAAGGTCGGCGGACTAATGAAAAACTGTTTTTT.

This clonotype occurred many times. The chain employs TRBV5-5 and TRBJ1-2; D might be TRBD1 (5 bases). CDR1 and CDR2 (germline): SGHKS, YYEKEE (reference sequence). The CDR3 loop spans 15 amino acids. Between the trimmed V and J ends, which lost 1 base and 2 bases, there was a span of 12 bases. The CDR3 sequence: CASSLWQGGNYGYTF. In nucleotides, the CDR3 is TGTGCCAGCAGCTTGTGGCAGGGTGGCAACTATGGCTACACCTTC.

This chain links TRBV24-1 with TRBJ2-3; possible D gene TRBD1, 6 bases. V was clipped by 4 bases and J by 5 bases, with 12 bases between them. The CDR3 is made up of 14 amino acids. Germline loops: CDR1 KGHDR, CDR2 SFDVKD. As DNA, the CDR3 is TGTGCCACCAGTGACGGACAGTGTGAAGATACGCAGTATTTT. Protein: CATSDGQCEDTQYF.

A note on this clonotype: A much larger clone lies a single base off, so this may be a read error. This CDR3 is CASSATATSYEQYV. In DNA form, the CDR3 reads TGTGCCAGCAGTGCGACAGCGACGTCCTACGAGCAGTACGTC. The rearrangement joins TRBV28 to TRBJ2-7, with a weak D call TRBD1 (5 bases). The CDR3 has 14 residues. With 5 bases removed from V and 1 base from J, the gap between germline ends came to 12 bases. The germline V gene has CDR1 MDHEN and CDR2 SYDVKM.

There are a few counts of this clonotype. The chain carries TRBV20-1 and TRBJ2-6, with D possibly TRBD1 on 6 matching bases. The CDR3 length is 15 residues. V was pared by 5 bases and J by 1 base, with 12 bases between. Per germline, CDR1 DFQATT and CDR2 SNEGSKA (reference sequence). CDR3 DNA sequence: TGCAGTGCTGGTCCCCAGGGGTCTGGGGCCAACGTCCTGACTTTC. Translated, it gives CSAGPQGSGANVLTF.

A note on this clonotype: A far larger clone is one base from this, pointing to a likely read error. The gene calls are TRBV10-3 and TRBJ2-7; a possible D gene is TRBD1 (6 bases). This CDR3 spans 12 amino acids. Germline V CDR1 and CDR2: ENHRY, SYGVKD. The CDR3 nucleotides read TGTGTCATCAGGGGCAGCTCCTACGAGCAGTACTTC. Residues: CVIRGSSYEQYF.

The V and J genes are TRBV7-9 and TRBJ2-7; D possibly corresponds to TRBD2 (6 bases). V dropped 4 bases and J dropped 6 bases, with 19 bases sitting between them. CDR3 length: 15 amino acids. Germline loops: CDR1 SEHNR, CDR2 FQNEAQ (reference sequence). CDR3 sequence: CASSSPRRIGGEQYF. DNA of the CDR3: TGTGCCAGCAGCTCACCGAGAAGGATCGGGGGCGAGCAGTACTTC.

This clonotype was detected many times. In DNA form, the CDR3 reads TGTGCCAGCAGCCCAAGCATTGGACAGATTGCGCAGTATTTT. As protein: CASSPSIGQIAQYF. The chain combines TRBV7-2 with TRBJ2-3; tentative D call: TRBD1 (6 bases). The germline V and J ends were trimmed by 5 bases and 10 bases, with 19 bases remaining between them. There are 14 residues in the CDR3. Germline CDR1 and CDR2: SGHTA and FQGNSA.

This clonotype has ten or more counts. This rearrangement joins TRBV11-3 to TRBJ2-1, with TRBD2 matching 14 bases. The CDR3 spans 18 residues. Unmatched junction bases numbered 15, after V lost 5 bases and J lost 9 bases. Germline lookup yields CDR1 SGHNT and CDR2 YENEEA. DNA for the CDR3: TGTGCCAGCAGCCCCTTCCCTATGACTAGCGGGAGGGGAGGTGAGCAGTTCTTC. It codes for CASSPFPMTSGRGGEQFF.

The chain has TRBV7-3 and TRBJ2-1; D uncertain. CDR1 and CDR2 (germline): SGHTA, FQGTGA. CDR3 length: 14 amino acids. Between the trimmed V and J ends, which lost 3 bases and 6 bases, there was a span of 12 bases. CDR3 residues: CASSFGDSGNEQFF. CDR3 nucleotides: TGTGCCAGCAGCTTTGGCGACTCTGGCAATGAGCAGTTCTTC.

This clonotype was seen more than once but under ten times. The V gene is TRBV29-1, the J gene TRBJ1-4; no definite D call. The CDR3 totals 13 residues. Germline V gives CDR1 SQVTM, CDR2 ANQGSEA. Trimming left V 7 bases short and J 8 bases short, with 17 bases between. CDR3 sequence: CSAPGTAEEKLFF. CDR3 nucleotides: TGCAGCGCGCCGGGCACCGCGGAGGAAAAACTGTTTTTT.

This clonotype was counted many times. This rearrangement joins TRBV5-5 to TRBJ2-5; unclear D gene. Germline V gene data show CDR1 as SGHKS and CDR2 as YYEKEE (reference sequence). The ends were cut back, 2 bases at V and 4 bases at J, with 24 bases in the middle. The CDR3 totals 18 residues. CDR3 protein: CASSLGLSGGYKGETQYF. CDR3 DNA sequence: TGTGCCAGCAGCTTAGGTCTCTCAGGCGGATACAAAGGAGAGACCCAGTACTTC. Based on the CDR3 plus reference TRBV5-5 and TRBJ2-5, the full variable domain is DAGVTQSPTHLIKTRGQQVTLRCSPISGHKSVSWYQQVLGQGPQFIFQYYEKEERGRGNFPDRFSARQFPNYSSELNVNALLLGDSALYLCASSLGLSGGYKGETQYFGPGTRLLVL.